What follows are 17 T cell receptor beta chains derived from one specimen sequenced in a study of synovial regulatory T cells in juvenile arthritis. Method: immunoSEQ multiplex PCR; TCRdb's copy keeps in-frame clones and lacks some. The repertoire table contains around 10,000 clones. The sample comprised Treg cells from blood. Indicated subset: remaining (HLA-DR-negative) circulating blood Treg cells. These receptors originate from a donor younger than 30 with juvenile idiopathic arthritis.

The CDR3: CASSLVQNTEAFF. The rearrangement joins TRBV7-9 to TRBJ1-1. Germline CDR1 reads SEHNR; CDR2 reads FQNEAQ (reference sequence). The CDR3 covers 13 residues. Nucleotide data are not available.

V is TRBV4-1 and J is TRBJ1-3. The CDR3 has 18 residues. No DNA is recorded. The V gene's germline CDR1 is MGHRA and CDR2 YSYEKL. The CDR3 reads CASSQDDLEGLRGNTIYF.

The chain couples TRBV18 to TRBJ1-5; checking the TCRdb D call of TRBD1 is not possible without DNA. CDR1 and CDR2 (germline): KGHSH, LQKENI. The CDR3 is 13 residues long. A DNA sequence was not provided. The CDR3 sequence is CASSRHSNQPQHF.

The CDR3 region is CASSLFAGVGANVLTF. The gene calls are TRBV28 and TRBJ2-6; TCRdb lists TRBD2, though no DNA is available to test this call. Germline loops: CDR1 MDHEN, CDR2 SYDVKM. There are 16 residues in the CDR3. The DNA is not on file. Combining the CDR3 with reference TRBV28 and TRBJ2-6 gives the whole variable domain DVKVTQSSRYLVKRTGEKVFLECVQDMDHENMFWYRQDPGLGLRLIYFSYDVKMKEKGDIPEGYSVSREKKERFSLILESASTNQTSMYLCASSLFAGVGANVLTFGAGSRLTVL.

The CDR3 loop is CASPGRGPNQPQHF. The rearrangement links TRBV2 to TRBJ1-5. The V gene's germline CDR1 is SNHLY and CDR2 FYNNEI. The CDR3 has 14 residues. The entry carries no DNA sequence. The variable domain in full, completed from reference TRBV2 and TRBJ1-5, reads EPEVTQTPSHQVTQMGQEVILRCVPISNHLYFYWYRQILGQKVEFLVSFYNNEISEKSEIFDDQFSVERPDGSNFTLKIRSTKLEDSAMYFCASPGRGPNQPQHFGDGTRLSIL.

The rearrangement joins TRBV5-1 to TRBJ2-2; no DNA is available, so the TRBD1 call from TCRdb remains unchecked. Germline V CDR1 and CDR2: SGHRS, YFSETQ. CDR3 length: 13 residues. No DNA sequence was recorded. CDR3 amino acids: CASSGRNTGELFF.

The chain uses TRBV19 and TRBJ2-7; absent DNA, TCRdb's TRBD2 call cannot be checked. Germline loops: CDR1 LNHDA, CDR2 SQIVND (reference sequence). This CDR3 is built from 9 residues. No DNA sequence is on record. The CDR3 loop reads CASSGEQYF.

Here the CDR3 reads CASSYYEQYF. The gene calls are TRBV5-4 and TRBJ2-7. The CDR3 is 10 residues long. No coding sequence is recorded. Germline CDR1 is SGHNT and CDR2 is YYREEE (reference sequence).

V usage is TRBV6-6 and J usage is TRBJ1-5; TCRdb returns TRBD1, unconfirmable since there is no DNA. In germline, CDR1 is MNHNY, CDR2 SVGAGI (reference sequence). This CDR3 has 16 amino acids. DNA is not on record. The CDR3 sequence is CASRRSGTGVSQPQHF.

The chain uses TRBV19 and TRBJ2-1; the D gene TCRdb calls, TRBD2, cannot be checked with no DNA. Germline CDR1 and CDR2: LNHDA and SQIVND (reference sequence). The CDR3 has 15 residues. No DNA is given. The CDR3 loop reads CASSIGLASSNEQFF. The full variable domain, rest sourced from reference TRBV19 and TRBJ2-1, is DGGITQSPKYLFRKEGQNVTLSCEQNLNHDAMYWYRQDPGQGLRLIYYSQIVNDFQKGDIAEGYSVSREKKESFPLTVTSAQKNPTAFYLCASSIGLASSNEQFFGPGTRLTVL.

The CDR3 region is CASSAERGPFTDTQYF. The V call is TRBV6-4, the J call TRBJ2-3; TCRdb designates TRBD2, a call that cannot be tested without DNA. The CDR3 spans 16 residues. The record lacks a DNA sequence. CDR1 and CDR2 (germline): MRHNA, SNTAGT.

V usage is TRBV7-9 and J usage is TRBJ2-7; TCRdb's D call, TRBD2, is unchecked because there is no DNA. The CDR3 is 12 amino acids. No DNA accompanies this entry. CDR1 and CDR2 (germline): SEHNR, FQNEAQ (reference sequence). The CDR3 loop reads CASSAGGYEQYF.

CDR3: CASSHRRTTNEKLFF. This chain connects TRBV14 to TRBJ1-4. The germline CDR1 and CDR2 sequences are SGHDN and FVKESK. This CDR3 has 15 residues. No DNA sequence is on record.

The J gene is TRBJ2-7, the V gene TRBV18; the D call of TRBD2 rests on TCRdb alone, since no DNA is present to check it. The germline CDR1 and CDR2 sequences are KGHSH and LQKENI. The length of the CDR3 is 13 residues. The nucleotide record is missing. The CDR3 reads CASSPRRLYEQYF.

The CDR3 spells CASSYASGGTYEQYF. V and J are TRBV7-2 and TRBJ2-7; checking the TCRdb D call of TRBD2 is not possible without DNA. The CDR3 covers 15 residues. No DNA accompanies this entry. Germline CDR1 is SGHTA and CDR2 is FQGNSA. Full variable domain (remainder filled in from reference TRBV7-2 and TRBJ2-7): GAGVSQSPSNKVTEKGKDVELRCDPISGHTALYWYRQSLGQGLEFLIYFQGNSAPDKSGLPSDRFSAERTGGSVSTLTIQRTQQEDSAVYLCASSYASGGTYEQYFGPGTRLTVT.

The chain combines TRBV2 with TRBJ1-1. Germline CDR1 SNHLY, CDR2 FYNNEI. The CDR3 has 14 amino acids. No DNA appears here. The CDR3 sequence: CASSEGEGNTEAFF.

The rearrangement uses TRBV7-8 and TRBJ1-3. This CDR3 has 13 residues. The DNA is unrecorded. Germline CDR1 and CDR2: SGHVS and FQNEAQ. CDR3: CASRPLSGNTIYF.